This T cell receptor beta chain originates from a study of T cell responses to AZD1222 COVID-19 vaccine. Overall study context: Analyses pooled second doses at about 4 or about 12 weeks. Points from the study as a whole: There were repertoire samples only from the period after the peak T cell response. Among the donors, most were white British and more were female, and clonal diversity was possibly underestimated.

Using immunoSEQ multiplex PCR, the repertoire was profiled, and TCRdb retains in-frame clones only, with some absent. The sample yields 100,000 to 150,000 clones, over 90% seen once. In regard to this clone: Its target is unknown.

This clonotype was obtained from an adult in good health. The source was peripheral blood, collected on day 0 of AZD1222 vaccination.

The CDR3: CASSEYREINEKLFF. The CDR3 DNA is TGTGCCAGCAGTGAATACAGGGAGATTAATGAAAAACTGTTTTTT. The rearrangement joins TRBV6-1 to TRBJ1-4; D is perhaps TRBD1 (6 bases). Trimming cost V 2 bases and J 4 bases, with 11 bases left between them. The CDR3 length is 15 residues. CDR1 is MNHNS and CDR2 is SASEGT in the germline V gene.